One sample yielded the 24 T cell receptor beta chains listed below, sequenced in a study of cytomegalovirus exposure and HLA in healthy donors. The PCR was carried out with 60 Vbeta primers and 13 Jbeta primers. Some clones are missing from TCRdb's copy, which holds only in-frame ones; the method was immunoSEQ multiplex PCR. The data show 40,000 or so clones, around 70% seen once. The specimen sequenced was PBMCs. Every receptor here comes from a young woman in good health and CMV-seronegative.

The chain carries TRBV14 and TRBJ1-4; 7 positions match TRBD1. The CDR3 runs 15 residues. From germline, CDR1 is SGHDN and CDR2 FVKESK. V shed 6 bases, J shed 8 bases, and the junction held 12 bases outside the gene matches. CDR3 protein: CASRSTGAAREKLFF. CDR3 in DNA: TGTGCCAGCAGATCCACAGGGGCGGCGCGAGAAAAACTGTTTTTT.

The rearrangement uses TRBV6-6 and TRBJ2-5, with 8 bases lining up with TRBD2. V shed 6 bases and J 5 bases; nucleotides not matched to a gene: 11. The germline CDR1 and CDR2 sequences are MNHNY and SVGAGI (reference sequence). The CDR3 is 15 amino acids. DNA for the CDR3: TGTGCCAGCAGACTAGCGGTCCCACCAGGGGAGACCCAGTACTTC. It codes for CASRLAVPPGETQYF.

The V call is TRBV2, the J call TRBJ2-7; TRBD2 aligns across 11 bases. Per the germline V gene, CDR1 is SNHLY and CDR2 is FYNNEI. V shed 4 bases, J shed 0 bases, and the junction held 5 bases outside the gene matches. CDR3 length: 16 residues. The CDR3 nucleotides are TGTGCCAGCAGTGGGCCTAGCGGGGGGCTCTCCTACGAGCAGTACTTC. Its protein product is CASSGPSGGLSYEQYF.

The chain recombines TRBV10-3 with TRBJ1-2, with TRBD1 matching over 12 bases. This CDR3 region has 12 residues. With V trimmed by 8 bases and J by 7 bases, 2 bases remained unmatched. Germline V lookup: CDR1 ENHRY, CDR2 SYGVKD. This chain's CDR3 is CAIRDRGLGYTF. The CDR3 region has the DNA TGTGCCATCCGGGACAGGGGGCTTGGCTACACCTTC.

This clone was counted a few times. This chain connects TRBV6-5 to TRBJ1-4; the match to TRBD1 covers 9 bases. CDR1 is MNHEY, CDR2 SVGAGI, per germline. CDR3 length equals 14 residues. J gave up 8 bases and V 6 bases, and 7 bases lay outside the gene matches. CDR3 residues: CASSPGQGWEKLFF. The CDR3 DNA is TGTGCCAGCAGCCCGGGACAGGGCTGGGAAAAACTGTTTTTT.

The chain has TRBV7-9 and TRBJ2-5; 7 bases align to TRBD2. V dropped 5 bases and J dropped 5; count of bases not matched to a gene: 8. Germline CDR1 is SEHNR and CDR2 is FQNEAQ (reference sequence). The length of the CDR3 is 14 residues. CDR3 in DNA: TGTGCCAGCAGCCCTGGGGGAGGGTGGGAGACCCAGTACTTC. The encoded protein is CASSPGGGWETQYF.

The rearrangement uses TRBV28 and TRBJ1-6, with D possibly matching TRBD1 (6 bases). This CDR3 has 21 residues. V shed 5 bases and J shed 0 bases, with 26 bases lying between them. Germline V gene data show CDR1 as MDHEN and CDR2 as SYDVKM. The CDR3 DNA reads TGTGCCAGCAGTAGCATTTGGCCGGACAGTCCTCTTAGCTCCTATAATTCACCCCTCCACTTT. This sequence encodes CASSSIWPDSPLSSYNSPLHF.

J is TRBJ2-1 and V is TRBV18; a possible D gene is TRBD2 (5 bases). CDR3 size: 13 residues. Trimming removed 2 bases from V and 12 bases from J, with 14 bases in between. CDR1 is KGHSH and CDR2 is LQKENI in the germline V gene. The CDR3 nucleotides read TGTGCCAGCTCACCAGCTCGGGAAGGCTGGCAGTTCTTC. Protein: CASSPAREGWQFF.

This clone was detected a few times. The V call is TRBV6-1, the J call TRBJ1-6, with TRBD1 matching 7 bases. V lost 5 bases to trimming and J lost 7 bases; unmatched junction nucleotides: 8. The CDR3 totals 15 residues. From germline, CDR1 is MNHNS and CDR2 SASEGT. CDR3 amino acids: CASSRQGASNSPLHF. The CDR3 DNA reads as TGTGCCAGCAGTAGACAGGGAGCAAGCAATTCACCCCTCCACTTT.

The J gene is TRBJ2-1, the V gene TRBV30; TRBD1 is a possible D gene (5 bases). Germline V gene lookup returns CDR1 GTSNPN and CDR2 SVGIG (reference sequence). The V end was cut by 0 bases, the J end by 6 bases, with 12 bases between. This CDR3 is 14 amino acids long. The CDR3 coding sequence is TGTGCCTGGAGTGTACTGGGCAGGGTCAATGAGCAGTTCTTC. The encoded protein is CAWSVLGRVNEQFF.

The rearrangement joins TRBV6-1 to TRBJ1-1; D ambiguous. The CDR3 has 10 residues. Germline V gene data show CDR1 as MNHNS and CDR2 as SASEGT. Trimming shortened V by 7 bases and J by 11 bases, and 11 bases separated the two germline ends. The CDR3, as DNA: TGTGCCAGCATCCTCCCGGGTGCTTTCTTT. It encodes CASILPGAFF.

This clone was found a few times. The chain has TRBV2 and TRBJ1-1, with D possibly matching TRBD1 (6 bases). Germline CDR1 SNHLY, CDR2 FYNNEI. Trimming stripped 3 bases from V and 0 bases from J, with 8 bases between. The CDR3 extends over 14 amino acids. The DNA of the CDR3 is TGTGCCAGCAGTGACAGGGGAATGAACACTGAAGCTTTCTTT. This gives the protein CASSDRGMNTEAFF. The whole variable domain, remainder taken from reference TRBV2 and TRBJ1-1, is EPEVTQTPSHQVTQMGQEVILRCVPISNHLYFYWYRQILGQKVEFLVSFYNNEISEKSEIFDDQFSVERPDGSNFTLKIRSTKLEDSAMYFCASSDRGMNTEAFFGQGTRLTVV.

This clone was observed a few times. The V call is TRBV19, the J call TRBJ1-4, with D tentatively TRBD1 (6 bases). Between the trimmed V and J ends, which lost 5 bases and 0 bases, there was a span of 10 bases. Germline assignment: CDR1 LNHDA and CDR2 SQIVND (reference sequence). The CDR3 contains 15 residues. CDR3 in amino acids: CASSSAGATNEKLFF. The CDR3 DNA reads TGTGCCAGTAGTTCCGCAGGGGCAACTAATGAAAAACTGTTTTTT. Full variable domain (outside the CDR3, taken from reference TRBV19 and TRBJ1-4): DGGITQSPKYLFRKEGQNVTLSCEQNLNHDAMYWYRQDPGQGLRLIYYSQIVNDFQKGDIAEGYSVSREKKESFPLTVTSAQKNPTAFYLCASSSAGATNEKLFFGSGTQLSVL.

V usage is TRBV7-9 and J usage is TRBJ2-7, with D possibly being TRBD2 (6 bases). CDR1 SEHNR and CDR2 FQNEAQ come from the germline V gene (reference sequence). Trimming took 6 bases from V and 9 from J, leaving 15 bases between them. CDR3 length equals 12 residues. CDR3 in DNA: TGTGCCAGCAGAGGTAGGGGAGGAAGGCAGTACTTC. It specifies CASRGRGGRQYF.

DNA of the CDR3: TGTGCCAGCAGCTTAGGGAGGGGCGGAATCAATGAGCAGTTCTTC. Protein sequence: CASSLGRGGINEQFF. V gene TRBV7-8 combines with J gene TRBJ2-1; perhaps TRBD2 as D (6 bases). This CDR3 contains 15 residues. From germline, CDR1 is SGHVS and CDR2 FQNEAQ. V was clipped by 1 base and J by 6 bases, with 13 bases between them.

The gene calls are TRBV29-1 and TRBJ2-1; weak D call: TRBD1 (5 bases). Germline assignment: CDR1 SQVTM and CDR2 ANQGSEA. The CDR3 spans 13 residues. Trimming took off 3 bases at V and 5 bases at J, with 11 bases between the two ends. The CDR3 region has the DNA TGCAGCGTTGACAGGGTTTGGAACAATGAGCAGTTCTTC. Translating it yields CSVDRVWNNEQFF.

CDR3 sequence (DNA): TGTGCCAGCAGCCAGGGACAGGCAAAAGAGACCCAGTACTTC. Protein: CASSQGQAKETQYF. The chain couples TRBV4-2 to TRBJ2-5; 8 bases fit TRBD1. The V gene end was trimmed by 3 bases and the J gene end by 3 bases; junction bases not matched to a gene: 3. This CDR3 spans 14 amino acids. Germline V gene lookup returns CDR1 LGHNA and CDR2 YNFKEQ.

The chain joins TRBV7-3 to TRBJ1-1; D is ambiguous. The CDR3 totals 13 residues. Germline CDR1 is SGHTA and CDR2 is FQGTGA. V gave up 3 bases and J gave up 1 base, with 6 bases separating them. DNA of the CDR3: TGTGCCAGCAGCTTTAGTTCGAACACTGAAGCTTTCTTT. This translates into CASSFSSNTEAFF. Based on the CDR3 plus reference TRBV7-3 and TRBJ1-1, the full variable domain is GAGVSQTPSNKVTEKGKYVELRCDPISGHTALYWYRQSLGQGPEFLIYFQGTGAADDSGLPNDRFFAVRPEGSVSTLKIQRTERGDSAVYLCASSFSSNTEAFFGQGTRLTVV.

V usage is TRBV19 and J usage is TRBJ1-5; TRBD1 agrees at 7 bases. The V segment lost 7 bases and the J segment 0 bases; nucleotides outside the gene matches: 9. The CDR3 runs to 16 residues. Germline lookup yields CDR1 LNHDA and CDR2 SQIVND (reference sequence). Written as DNA, the CDR3 is TGTGCCAGTACCACGGACAGGACATATAGCAATCAGCCCCAGCATTTT. Its protein is CASTTDRTYSNQPQHF.

The rearrangement uses TRBV30 and TRBJ2-5, with a tentative D call TRBD2 (7 bases). Trimming removed 2 bases from V and 1 base from J, with 11 bases in between. Germline V gene sequence: CDR1 GTSNPN, CDR2 SVGIG (reference sequence). The CDR3 contains 14 residues. The CDR3 DNA follows: TGTGCCTGGAGTAGGGGGGGAATCCAAGAGACCCAGTACTTC. Protein sequence: CAWSRGGIQETQYF.

The sample holds a few counts of this clone. The V gene is TRBV29-1, the J gene TRBJ1-5, with no clear D. Germline-derived CDR1 and CDR2 are SQVTM and ANQGSEA. The CDR3 runs to 14 residues. The V gene lost 6 bases and the J gene lost 0 bases, with 12 bases spanning the gap. For the CDR3, the DNA is TGCAGCGTCGTGACACAATATAGCAATCAGCCCCAGCATTTT. Residues: CSVVTQYSNQPQHF.

This chain links TRBV5-6 with TRBJ2-4; 8 bases are shared with TRBD1. The CDR3 runs 14 residues. The germline V gene has CDR1 SGHDT and CDR2 YYEEEE. V gave up 2 bases and J gave up 9 bases; unmatched junction bases: 7. The CDR3 nucleotides are TGTGCCAGCAGCTTCGGACAGGGTCTTGGCATTCAGTACTTC. It codes for CASSFGQGLGIQYF.

This clone was recorded a few times. J is TRBJ2-2 and V is TRBV2; 7 bases map to TRBD1. V was clipped by 10 bases and J by 1 base; unmatched bases: 6. CDR3 size: 14 residues. CDR1 and CDR2 (germline): SNHLY, FYNNEI. Written as DNA, the CDR3 is TGTGCCACCAGACAGGGCCAGAACACCGGGGAGCTGTTTTTT. Translated, it gives CATRQGQNTGELFF.

The V call is TRBV29-1, the J call TRBJ1-2; TRBD1 is a possible D gene (6 bases). V lost 1 base and J 0 bases, leaving 12 bases between the germline ends. The CDR3 sequence is 15 residues long. The V gene's germline CDR1 is SQVTM and CDR2 ANQGSEA. The CDR3 protein is CSVEVSRTANYGYTF. The CDR3 DNA reads TGCAGCGTTGAAGTGAGCCGGACAGCTAACTATGGCTACACCTTC.